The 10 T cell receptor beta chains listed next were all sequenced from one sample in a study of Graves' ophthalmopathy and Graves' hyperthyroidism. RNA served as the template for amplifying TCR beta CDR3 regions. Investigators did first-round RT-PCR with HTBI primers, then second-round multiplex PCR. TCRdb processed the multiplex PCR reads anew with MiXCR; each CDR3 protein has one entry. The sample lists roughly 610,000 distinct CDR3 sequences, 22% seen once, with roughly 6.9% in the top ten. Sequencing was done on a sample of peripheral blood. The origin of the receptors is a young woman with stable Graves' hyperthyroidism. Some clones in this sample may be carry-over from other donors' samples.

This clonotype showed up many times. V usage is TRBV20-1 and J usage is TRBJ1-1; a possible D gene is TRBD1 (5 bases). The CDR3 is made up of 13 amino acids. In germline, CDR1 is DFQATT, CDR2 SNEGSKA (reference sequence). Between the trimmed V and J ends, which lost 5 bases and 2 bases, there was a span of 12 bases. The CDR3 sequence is CSAQPDSNTEAFF. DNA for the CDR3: TGCAGTGCTCAGCCCGACAGTAACACTGAAGCTTTCTTT.

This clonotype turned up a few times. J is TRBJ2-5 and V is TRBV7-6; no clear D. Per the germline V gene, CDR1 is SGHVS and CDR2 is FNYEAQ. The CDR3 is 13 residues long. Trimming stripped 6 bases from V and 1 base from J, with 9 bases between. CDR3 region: CASSSITQETQYF. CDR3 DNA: TGTGCCAGCAGTTCCATCACCCAAGAGACCCAGTACTTC.

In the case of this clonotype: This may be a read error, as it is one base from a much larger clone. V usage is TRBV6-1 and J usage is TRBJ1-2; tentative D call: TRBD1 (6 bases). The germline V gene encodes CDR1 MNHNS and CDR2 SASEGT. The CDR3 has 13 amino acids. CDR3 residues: CASSPYRDTGFTF. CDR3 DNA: TGTGCCAGCAGTCCCTACAGGGATACAGGCTTCACCTTC.

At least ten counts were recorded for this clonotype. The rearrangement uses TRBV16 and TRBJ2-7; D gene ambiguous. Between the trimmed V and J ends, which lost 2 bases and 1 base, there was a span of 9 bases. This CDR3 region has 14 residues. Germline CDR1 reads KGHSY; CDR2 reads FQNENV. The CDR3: CASSQLYQSYEQYF. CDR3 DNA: TGTGCCAGCAGCCAACTCTATCAGTCCTACGAGCAGTACTTC.

The CDR3 DNA reads TGTGCCAGCAGCTGGGCATTTAAACGGGGATATAGTAGCAATCAGCCCCAGCATTTT. Amino acid sequence: CASSWAFKRGYSSNQPQHF. This chain connects TRBV6-2 or TRBV6-3 to TRBJ1-5; D gene ambiguous. V lost 6 bases and J lost 0, with 24 bases in between. The CDR3 covers 19 residues. Germline loops: CDR1 MNHEY, CDR2 SVGEGT.

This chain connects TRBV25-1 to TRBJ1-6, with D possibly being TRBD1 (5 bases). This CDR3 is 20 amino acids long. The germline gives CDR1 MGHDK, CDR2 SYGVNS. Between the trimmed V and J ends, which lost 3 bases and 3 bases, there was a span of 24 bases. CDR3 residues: CASSDNLSAGRGDYNSPLHF. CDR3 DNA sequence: TGTGCCAGCAGTGACAACCTAAGTGCGGGGAGAGGGGACTATAATTCACCCCTCCACTTT.

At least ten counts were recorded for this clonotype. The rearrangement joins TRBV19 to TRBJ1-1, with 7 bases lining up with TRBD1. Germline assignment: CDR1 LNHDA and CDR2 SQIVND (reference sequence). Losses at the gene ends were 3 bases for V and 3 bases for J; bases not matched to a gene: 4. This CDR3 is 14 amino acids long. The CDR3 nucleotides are TGTGCCAGTAGTATCCGACAGGGTTACACTGAAGCTTTCTTT. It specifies CASSIRQGYTEAFF.

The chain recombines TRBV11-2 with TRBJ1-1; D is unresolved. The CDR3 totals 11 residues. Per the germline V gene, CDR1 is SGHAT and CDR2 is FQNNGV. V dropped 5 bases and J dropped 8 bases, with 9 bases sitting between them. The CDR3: CASSIGPEAFF. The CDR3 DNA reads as TGTGCCAGCAGCATCGGCCCGGAAGCTTTCTTT.

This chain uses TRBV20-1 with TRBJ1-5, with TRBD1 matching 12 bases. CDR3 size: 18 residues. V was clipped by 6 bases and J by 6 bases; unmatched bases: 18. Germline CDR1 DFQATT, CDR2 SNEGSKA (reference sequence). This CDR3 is CSASLGTGGGRSSQPQHF. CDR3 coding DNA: TGCAGTGCGAGCCTCGGGACAGGGGGCGGACGGTCTTCTCAGCCCCAGCATTTT.

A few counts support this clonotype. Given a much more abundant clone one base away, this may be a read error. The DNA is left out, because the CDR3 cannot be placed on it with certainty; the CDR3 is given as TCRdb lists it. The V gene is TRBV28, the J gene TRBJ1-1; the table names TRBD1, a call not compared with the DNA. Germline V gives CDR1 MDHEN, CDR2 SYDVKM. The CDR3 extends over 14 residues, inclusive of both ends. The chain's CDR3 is CASSFGQGALRASF.